What follows are 12 T cell receptor beta chains derived from one specimen sequenced in a study of control samples from healthy donors and cancer patients. The protocol was immunoSEQ multiplex PCR, while the TCRdb copy is restricted to in-frame clones and leaves out a portion. Of about 170,000 clones in the sample, 91% were seen once. Specimen: blood. The receptors were gathered from a woman aged 30 to 39 in good health.

The V and J genes are TRBV24-1 and TRBJ2-3; TRBD1 agrees at 7 bases. This CDR3 comprises 15 residues. From germline, CDR1 is KGHDR and CDR2 SFDVKD. Trimming cost V 7 bases and J 2 bases; bases outside gene matches: 8. CDR3 in amino acids: CATRTSTGDTDTQYF. The CDR3 nucleotides are TGTGCCACCAGGACATCTACAGGGGACACAGATACGCAGTATTTT.

This chain joins TRBV6-5 and TRBJ1-1; maybe TRBD1 (6 bases). Germline lookup yields CDR1 MNHEY and CDR2 SVGAGI. V was trimmed by 6 bases and J by 1 base, leaving 6 bases between them. This CDR3 has 12 residues. The CDR3 sequence is CASRQGNTEAFF. CDR3 bases: TGTGCCAGCAGACAGGGGAACACTGAAGCTTTCTTT.

The J gene is TRBJ2-5, the V gene TRBV18; the D is unclear. The CDR3 totals 13 residues. The germline V and J ends were trimmed by 3 bases and 0 bases, with 5 bases remaining between them. The V gene's germline CDR1 is KGHSH and CDR2 LQKENI. The CDR3 is CASSPGNQETQYF. CDR3 sequence (DNA): TGTGCCAGCTCACCTGGAAACCAAGAGACCCAGTACTTC.

The chain employs TRBV18 and TRBJ2-6; D is undetermined. This CDR3 comprises 14 residues. V was clipped by 0 bases and J by 0 bases, with 0 bases between them. Germline CDR1 KGHSH, CDR2 LQKENI. The CDR3 bases are TGTGCCAGCTCACCACCCTCTGGGGCCAACGTCCTGACTTTC. Residues: CASSPPSGANVLTF.

This clone was picked up a small number of times. The V call is TRBV19, the J call TRBJ1-6; D gene unclear. CDR1 LNHDA and CDR2 SQIVND come from the germline V gene (reference sequence). The CDR3 length is 12 residues. With 7 bases removed from V and 9 bases from J, the gap between germline ends came to 10 bases. CDR3 protein: CASTGEGSPLHF. The CDR3 bases are TGTGCCAGTACCGGGGAGGGTTCACCCCTCCACTTT. The full variable domain, its missing parts supplied by reference TRBV19 and TRBJ1-6, is DGGITQSPKYLFRKEGQNVTLSCEQNLNHDAMYWYRQDPGQGLRLIYYSQIVNDFQKGDIAEGYSVSREKKESFPLTVTSAQKNPTAFYLCASTGEGSPLHFGNGTRLTVT.

The V gene is TRBV28, the J gene TRBJ2-7; either TRBD1 or TRBD2 may supply D (6 bases each). CDR1 is MDHEN, CDR2 SYDVKM, per germline. CDR3 length equals 12 residues. V was trimmed by 6 bases and J by 6 bases, leaving 12 bases between them. The CDR3 nucleotides read TGTGCCAGCAGACTGGGGGGCGGCGAGCAGTACTTC. Encoded protein: CASRLGGGEQYF.

V usage is TRBV11-2 and J usage is TRBJ2-7; D is unclear. V was pared by 0 bases and J by 2 bases, with 8 bases between. The germline V gene encodes CDR1 SGHAT and CDR2 FQNNGV. This CDR3 comprises 14 residues. CDR3 sequence reads: CASSLDGTAYEQYF. The CDR3 bases are TGTGCCAGCAGCTTAGATGGAACAGCCTACGAGCAGTACTTC.

The V and J genes are TRBV11-1 and TRBJ2-3, with D hard to call. The CDR3 contains 12 residues. Deletions cut 4 bases from V and 4 bases from J, with 6 bases between. Germline CDR1 reads SGHAT; CDR2 reads FQDESV (reference sequence). The CDR3, as DNA: TGTGCCAGCAGCTCCGACTCAGATACGCAGTATTTT. Protein sequence: CASSSDSDTQYF.

The V and J genes are TRBV19 and TRBJ2-7; TRBD1 is a possible D gene (6 bases). The V gene lost 2 bases and the J gene lost 0 bases, with 8 bases spanning the gap. Germline V lookup: CDR1 LNHDA, CDR2 SQIVND (reference sequence). This CDR3 comprises 14 residues. DNA of the CDR3: TGTGCCAGTAGTATAAGGGGGTACTCCTACGAGCAGTACTTC. Translated: CASSIRGYSYEQYF.

The chain carries TRBV12-1 and TRBJ1-5. TRBV12-1 corresponds to a pseudogene. The CDR3 length is 15 residues. The DNA of the CDR3 is TGTGCCAGCAGCTTTGCGGGGTCCCCTAATCAGCCCCAGCATTTT. Amino acid sequence: CASSFAGSPNQPQHF.

V and J are TRBV6-4 and TRBJ1-6; D perhaps matches TRBD1 (5 bases). CDR3 length equals 14 residues. Trimming stripped 8 bases from V and 7 bases from J, with 15 bases between. The germline V gene encodes CDR1 MRHNA and CDR2 SNTAGT. The CDR3 sequence is CASGAGTTNSPLHF. CDR3 bases: TGTGCCAGCGGTGCCGGGACGACCAATTCACCCCTCCACTTT.

The chain carries TRBV7-9 and TRBJ2-3; D gene unclear. Trimming left V 4 bases short and J 2 bases short, with 4 bases between. The CDR3 runs to 12 residues. Germline V CDR1 and CDR2: SEHNR, FQNEAQ (reference sequence). Written as DNA, the CDR3 is TGTGCCAGCAGCTCGAACACAGATACGCAGTATTTT. It codes for CASSSNTDTQYF.